Listed here are 32 T cell receptor beta chains from one sample, sequenced in a study of T cell responses to AZD1222 COVID-19 vaccine. Data came from immunoSEQ multiplex PCR; TCRdb stores just in-frame clones and leaves some out. Among about 100,000 clones listed, around 87% were seen once. Sequencing used peripheral blood, obtained on day 0 of MenACWY control vaccination. Source of these receptors: an adult in good health.

The CDR3: CASSYSEGLDTEAFF. The DNA for the CDR3 is TGTGCCAGCAGTTACTCCGAAGGGTTGGACACTGAAGCTTTCTTT. The chain links TRBV6-2 or TRBV6-3 to TRBJ1-1, with unresolved D. Germline CDR1 reads MNHEY; CDR2 reads SVGEGT. The V end lost 0 bases, the J end lost 3 bases, and 11 bases lay between the germline ends. CDR3 length: 15 residues.

The chain combines TRBV7-7 with TRBJ2-1; 9 positions agree with TRBD1. With V trimmed by 5 bases and J by 4 bases, 9 bases remained unmatched. Germline V gene lookup returns CDR1 SSHAT and CDR2 FNYEAQ (reference sequence). The CDR3 runs 16 residues. CDR3 protein: CASSPKTGTGYNEQFF. In nucleotides, the CDR3 is TGTGCCAGCAGCCCAAAGACCGGGACAGGGTACAATGAGCAGTTCTTC.

This chain joins TRBV29-1 and TRBJ1-2; 10 bases match TRBD1. Germline V gene sequence: CDR1 SQVTM, CDR2 ANQGSEA. This CDR3 region has 20 residues. V shed 0 bases, J shed 2 bases, and the junction held 18 bases outside the gene matches. The CDR3 spells CSVEDLRAVGQGIRNYGYTF. The CDR3, as DNA: TGCAGCGTTGAAGATCTTCGGGCGGTGGGACAGGGGATCCGCAACTATGGCTACACCTTC. Together with reference TRBV29-1 and TRBJ1-2, the CDR3 gives the full variable domain: SAVISQKPSRDICQRGTSLTIQCQVDSQVTMMFWYRQQPGQSLTLIATANQGSEATYESGFVIDKFPISRPNLTFSTLTVSNMSPEDSSIYLCSVEDLRAVGQGIRNYGYTFGSGTRLTVV.

The chain is built from TRBV10-3 and TRBJ2-3; 7 bases match TRBD2. CDR1 and CDR2 from the germline V gene are ENHRY and SYGVKD. This CDR3 has 17 amino acids. J lost 2 bases, V lost 3 bases, and 11 bases had no gene match. The CDR3 coding sequence is TGTGCCATCAGTGATAATCCGGGACTAAGGTTCACAGATACGCAGTATTTT. Translated: CAISDNPGLRFTDTQYF.

The chain couples TRBV5-1 to TRBJ2-3; 8 bases align to TRBD1. CDR1 SGHRS and CDR2 YFSETQ come from the germline V gene. This CDR3 region has 15 residues. J gave up 5 bases and V 4 bases, and 9 bases lay outside the gene matches. The CDR3 spells CASSPGGPRIDTQYF. CDR3 sequence (DNA): TGCGCCAGCAGCCCAGGGGGCCCCAGAATAGATACGCAGTATTTT.

This chain links TRBV15 with TRBJ1-1; TRBD1 is a possible D gene (6 bases). CDR1 and CDR2 (germline): LNHNV, YYDKDF (reference sequence). The CDR3 has 15 amino acids. Between the trimmed V and J ends, which lost 5 bases and 10 bases, there was a span of 23 bases. CDR3 region: CATSEDPGAGDGAFF. CDR3 coding DNA: TGTGCCACCAGCGAAGACCCAGGGGCCGGGGACGGAGCTTTCTTT.

This chain links TRBV28 with TRBJ2-7, with D unclear. V was trimmed by 6 bases and J by 5 bases, leaving 20 bases between them. This CDR3 has 15 amino acids. Per germline, CDR1 MDHEN and CDR2 SYDVKM. The CDR3 DNA reads as TGTGCCAGCAGCCCCCGGGCCCCACCACGCCACGAGCAGTACTTC. Amino acids: CASSPRAPPRHEQYF.

The chain uses TRBV10-3 and TRBJ1-1, with TRBD1 matching over 7 bases. The CDR3 has 14 amino acids. V shed 8 bases and J 3 bases; nucleotides not matched to a gene: 9. The germline V gene has CDR1 ENHRY and CDR2 SYGVKD. This CDR3 is CAIRWDSRYTEAFF. The CDR3 coding sequence is TGTGCCATCCGCTGGGACAGTAGATACACTGAAGCTTTCTTT.

V gene TRBV4-3 combines with J gene TRBJ2-1; 7 nucleotides match TRBD2. The trim removed 0 bases at V and 9 bases at J, leaving 5 bases unmatched. Germline CDR1 and CDR2: LGHNA and YSLEER. The CDR3 runs to 14 residues. CDR3 protein: CASSQEGLRGEQFF. The CDR3 region has the DNA TGCGCCAGCAGCCAAGAGGGACTACGGGGTGAGCAGTTCTTC.

V is TRBV2 and J is TRBJ2-7; TRBD1 or TRBD2 may be the D gene (7 bases each). The CDR3 contains 15 residues. Per the germline V gene, CDR1 is SNHLY and CDR2 is FYNNEI. V lost 5 bases, J lost 7 bases, and 21 bases lay in between. The CDR3 DNA is TGTGCCAGCAGTTCCCAGGCGGCAGGGGGGGGAGAGCAGTACTTC. Protein sequence: CASSSQAAGGGEQYF.

In its sample, this clone was seen once. The chain is built from TRBV4-1 and TRBJ1-2; 8 bases are a match to TRBD1. CDR1 is MGHRA, CDR2 YSYEKL, per germline. Trimming removed 0 bases from V and 3 bases from J; junction bases left unmatched: 9. This CDR3 comprises 17 residues. CDR3 in amino acids: CASSQEGTRGRDYGYTF. The CDR3 region has the DNA TGCGCCAGCAGCCAAGAAGGAACCAGGGGGCGCGACTATGGCTACACCTTC.

The V gene is TRBV6-2 or TRBV6-3, the J gene TRBJ1-2, with TRBD1 matching over 10 bases. Germline V lookup: CDR1 MNHEY, CDR2 SVGEGT. Losses at the gene ends were 5 bases for V and 2 bases for J; bases not matched to a gene: 2. This CDR3 is 14 amino acids long. CDR3 sequence (DNA): TGTGCCAGCAGTACGACAGGGGGCAACTATGGCTACACCTTC. This encodes CASSTTGGNYGYTF.

The V call is TRBV5-1, the J call TRBJ1-2, with D possibly being TRBD1 (6 bases). The ends were cut back, 0 bases at V and 4 bases at J, with 10 bases in the middle. Germline V lookup: CDR1 SGHRS, CDR2 YFSETQ. The CDR3 spans 14 residues. CDR3 DNA sequence: TGCGCCAGCAGCTTGGCAGGGGAGGGCTATGGCTACACCTTC. Translated: CASSLAGEGYGYTF.

The rearrangement links TRBV18 to TRBJ2-3, with D possibly being TRBD1 (6 bases). The CDR3 loop spans 16 amino acids. Between the trimmed V and J ends, which lost 2 bases and 0 bases, there was a span of 12 bases. Germline V lookup: CDR1 KGHSH, CDR2 LQKENI. CDR3 loop: CASSPGGARSTDTQYF. CDR3 bases: TGTGCCAGCTCACCAGGGGGCGCCAGGAGCACAGATACGCAGTATTTT.

The V call is TRBV4-1, the J call TRBJ2-7, with D hard to call. Germline lookup yields CDR1 MGHRA and CDR2 YSYEKL. This CDR3 has 13 amino acids. The V gene lost 3 bases and the J gene lost 7 bases, with 13 bases spanning the gap. Here the CDR3 reads CASSQPGLGEQYF. CDR3 coding DNA: TGCGCCAGCAGCCAGCCGGGCCTGGGGGAGCAGTACTTC.

The chain is built from TRBV19 and TRBJ1-3; no clear D gene. Trimming took off 2 bases at V and 1 base at J, with 9 bases between the two ends. CDR3 length: 15 residues. CDR1 and CDR2 from the germline V gene are LNHDA and SQIVND (reference sequence). The CDR3 sequence is CASSIQSSSGNTIYF. In nucleotides, the CDR3 is TGTGCCAGTAGTATACAGTCGAGTTCTGGAAACACCATATATTTT.

This chain connects TRBV28 to TRBJ2-1; TRBD1 is a possible D gene (6 bases). This CDR3 region has 13 residues. V lost 9 bases, J lost 7 bases, and 16 bases lay in between. The germline V gene encodes CDR1 MDHEN and CDR2 SYDVKM. The CDR3 DNA sequence: TGTGCCAGTCCGGACAGCCTGGGGAATGAGCAGTTCTTC. Translated, it gives CASPDSLGNEQFF.

This chain connects TRBV28 to TRBJ2-7; 13 positions agree with TRBD2. Germline lookup yields CDR1 MDHEN and CDR2 SYDVKM. The CDR3 is made up of 15 amino acids. Unmatched junction bases numbered 9, after V lost 4 bases and J lost 9 bases. CDR3 nucleotides: TGTGCCAGCAGTTCCAAGACTAGCGGGAGGCGGGGGCAGTACTTC. As protein: CASSSKTSGRRGQYF.

This clone has only a few counts. V and J are TRBV5-5 and TRBJ1-1; TRBD1 agrees at 7 bases. The germline gives CDR1 SGHKS, CDR2 YYEKEE (reference sequence). The CDR3 runs to 14 residues. V lost 4 bases to trimming and J lost 0 bases; unmatched junction nucleotides: 3. CDR3 nucleotide sequence: TGTGCCAGCAGCGGGACAGCAATGAACACTGAAGCTTTCTTT. It is translated as CASSGTAMNTEAFF.

The chain couples TRBV5-1 to TRBJ2-7; possible D gene TRBD1, 6 bases. Germline V CDR1 and CDR2: SGHRS, YFSETQ. This CDR3 spans 14 amino acids. V lost 0 bases and J lost 6, with 13 bases in between. The DNA of the CDR3 is TGCGCCAGCAGCTTGGCGGGACAAGGCAGCGAGCAGTACTTC. Translation: CASSLAGQGSEQYF.

V is TRBV19 and J is TRBJ2-1, with TRBD2 matching over 10 bases. Trimming cost V 3 bases and J 3 bases; bases outside gene matches: 20. Germline V CDR1 and CDR2: LNHDA, SQIVND (reference sequence). The CDR3 loop spans 21 amino acids. Written as DNA, the CDR3 is TGTGCCAGTAGTATGGGTCGTTCGAGCGGGGGGGTTGGGTCATTCTACAATGAGCAGTTCTTC. The encoded protein is CASSMGRSSGGVGSFYNEQFF.

The chain uses TRBV10-3 and TRBJ1-1; tentatively, D is TRBD1 (5 bases). This CDR3 has 12 amino acids. The germline gives CDR1 ENHRY, CDR2 SYGVKD. The V end lost 3 bases, the J end lost 9 bases, and 11 bases lay between the germline ends. The CDR3 protein is CAISESGGQAFF. The CDR3 DNA is TGTGCCATCAGTGAAAGCGGGGGACAAGCTTTCTTT.

There are a few counts of this clone. This chain uses TRBV4-1 with TRBJ2-1, with 10 bases fitting TRBD2. Trimming took 4 bases from V and 0 from J; bases not matched to a gene: 3. The CDR3 loop spans 16 amino acids. Germline V gives CDR1 MGHRA, CDR2 YSYEKL. The CDR3 loop reads CASSPERGGSYNEQFF. The DNA of the CDR3 is TGCGCCAGCAGCCCCGAGCGGGGGGGCTCCTACAATGAGCAGTTCTTC.

V and J are TRBV28 and TRBJ1-2; D uncertain. V lost 5 bases and J 6 bases, leaving 19 bases between the germline ends. Per germline, CDR1 MDHEN and CDR2 SYDVKM. The CDR3 is made up of 15 amino acids. The CDR3 sequence is CASSPPRVGNNGYTF. CDR3 nucleotide sequence: TGTGCCAGCAGTCCACCTCGGGTAGGGAACAATGGCTACACCTTC.

This chain uses TRBV12-3 or TRBV12-4 with TRBJ2-7; D is unresolved. The CDR3 is 12 amino acids. V was shortened by 2 bases and J by 5 bases, with 7 bases between the two germline ends. CDR3 residues: CASSLSAHEQYF. CDR3 DNA sequence: TGTGCCAGCAGTTTATCGGCCCACGAGCAGTACTTC.

The CDR3 bases are TGTGCCAGCTCGTTGACAGGGGCGCGAAACACCATATATTTT. Its translation is CASSLTGARNTIYF. The rearrangement uses TRBV18 and TRBJ1-3; 8 positions match TRBD1. The trim removed 6 bases at V and 5 bases at J, leaving 6 bases unmatched. This CDR3 is 14 amino acids long. CDR1 and CDR2 (germline): KGHSH, LQKENI. Full variable domain (remainder filled in from reference TRBV18 and TRBJ1-3): NAGVMQNPRHLVRRRGQEARLRCSPMKGHSHVYWYRQLPEEGLKFMVYLQKENIIDESGMPKERFSAEFPKEGPSILRIQQVVRGDSAAYFCASSLTGARNTIYFGEGSWLTVV.

The V and J genes are TRBV4-3 and TRBJ2-1, with D perhaps TRBD2 (5 bases). The CDR3 has 15 amino acids. Germline values: CDR1 LGHNA, CDR2 YSLEER. V shed 2 bases and J shed 4 bases, with 12 bases lying between them. The CDR3 spells CASSQSRGSYNEQFF. The CDR3 coding sequence is TGCGCCAGCAGCCAATCCCGGGGATCTTACAATGAGCAGTTCTTC.

The chain is built from TRBV11-2 and TRBJ1-2; D gene ambiguous. The length of the CDR3 is 16 residues. The V and J ends lost 1 base and 2 bases respectively, with 14 bases between them. Germline V CDR1 and CDR2: SGHAT, FQNNGV. The CDR3 reads CASSLVPPVGNYGYTF. CDR3 DNA sequence: TGTGCCAGCAGCTTAGTACCCCCCGTGGGGAACTATGGCTACACCTTC.

This sequence joins TRBV7-2 and TRBJ2-7; 8 nucleotides align to TRBD2. J was trimmed by 3 bases and V by 1 base; bases with no gene match: 5. Germline V gives CDR1 SGHTA, CDR2 FQGNSA. The CDR3 runs to 15 residues. Here the CDR3 reads CASSLVGSGGYEQYF. CDR3 DNA: TGTGCCAGCAGCTTAGTAGGGAGCGGGGGCTACGAGCAGTACTTC.

J is TRBJ1-2 and V is TRBV6-2 or TRBV6-3, with no clear D. V was shortened by 5 bases and J by 8 bases, with 12 bases between the two germline ends. Germline CDR1 reads MNHEY; CDR2 reads SVGEGT. The CDR3 consists of 12 residues. CDR3 nucleotide sequence: TGTGCCAGCAGTGACTTCAGCGGGGGCTACACCTTC. Translation gives CASSDFSGGYTF.

V usage is TRBV6-5 and J usage is TRBJ2-1, with D possibly matching TRBD2 (5 bases). Germline-derived CDR1 and CDR2 are MNHEY and SVGAGI. CDR3 length: 12 residues. The V and J ends lost 6 bases and 3 bases respectively, with 6 bases between them. CDR3 coding DNA: TGTGCCAGCAGCCGGGACTACAATGAGCAGTTCTTC. It yields the protein CASSRDYNEQFF.

The rearrangement links TRBV27 to TRBJ1-5, with 8 nucleotides matching TRBD1. The CDR3 runs to 19 residues. The germline V gene encodes CDR1 MNHEY and CDR2 SMNVEV (reference sequence). V lost 2 bases, J lost 0 bases, and 12 bases stayed unmatched. CDR3 amino acids: CASSLTAGGYPYSNQPQHF. The CDR3 region has the DNA TGTGCCAGCAGTTTAACAGCAGGGGGCTACCCATATAGCAATCAGCCCCAGCATTTT.